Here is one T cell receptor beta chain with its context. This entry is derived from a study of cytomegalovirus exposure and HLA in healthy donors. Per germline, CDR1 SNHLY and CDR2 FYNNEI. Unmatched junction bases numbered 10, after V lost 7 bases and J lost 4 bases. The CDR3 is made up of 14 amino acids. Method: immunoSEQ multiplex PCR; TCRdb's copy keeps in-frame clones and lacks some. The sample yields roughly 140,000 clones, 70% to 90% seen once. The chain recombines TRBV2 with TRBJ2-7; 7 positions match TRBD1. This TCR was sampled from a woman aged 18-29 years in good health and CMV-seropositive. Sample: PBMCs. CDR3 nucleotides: TGTGCCAGCATCTGGGCTAGCAGGGGGTACGAGCAGTACTTC. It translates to CASIWASRGYEQYF. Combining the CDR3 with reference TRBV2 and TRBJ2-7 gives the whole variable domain EPEVTQTPSHQVTQMGQEVILRCVPISNHLYFYWYRQILGQKVEFLVSFYNNEISEKSEIFDDQFSVERPDGSNFTLKIRSTKLEDSAMYFCASIWASRGYEQYFGPGTRLTVT.